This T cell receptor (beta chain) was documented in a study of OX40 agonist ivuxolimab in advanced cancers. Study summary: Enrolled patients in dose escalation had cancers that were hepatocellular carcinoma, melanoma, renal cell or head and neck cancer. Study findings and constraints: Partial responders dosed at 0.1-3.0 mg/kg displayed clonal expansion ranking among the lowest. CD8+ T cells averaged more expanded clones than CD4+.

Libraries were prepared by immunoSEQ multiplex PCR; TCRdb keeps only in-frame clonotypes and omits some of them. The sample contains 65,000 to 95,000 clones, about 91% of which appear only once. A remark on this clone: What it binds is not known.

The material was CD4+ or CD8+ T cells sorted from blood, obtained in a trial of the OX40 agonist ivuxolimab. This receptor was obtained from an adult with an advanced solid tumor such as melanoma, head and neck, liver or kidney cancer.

The CDR3 loop is CASSFGAGDGTDTQYF. The DNA for the CDR3 is TGCGCCAGCAGCTTCGGAGCGGGAGATGGGACAGATACGCAGTATTTT. The chain carries TRBV5-1 and TRBJ2-3, with 8 bases matching TRBD2. This CDR3 is 16 amino acids long. Germline assignment: CDR1 SGHRS and CDR2 YFSETQ. Trimming cost V 2 bases and J 3 bases; bases outside gene matches: 8. Full variable domain (missing parts from reference TRBV5-1 and TRBJ2-3): KAGVTQTPRYLIKTRGQQVTLSCSPISGHRSVSWYQQTPGQGLQFLFEYFSETQRNKGNFPGRFSGRQFSNSRSEMNVSTLELGDSALYLCASSFGAGDGTDTQYFGPGTRLTVL.